This T cell receptor beta chain was sequenced in a study of shared clonotypes between healthy human individuals. This CDR3 region has 15 residues. Germline V gives CDR1 MNHEY, CDR2 SMNVEV (reference sequence). Trimming removed 6 bases from V and 1 base from J, with 15 bases in between. Profiling relied on immunoSEQ multiplex PCR, and the TCRdb table lists in-frame clones only, not all of them. The data contain about a million clones, roughly 77% of them singletons. The chain recombines TRBV27 with TRBJ2-5, with D perhaps matching TRBD1 (5 bases). The sequenced material came from memory CD4+ T cells from PBMCs. Sample subset: CD45RA-negative fraction. This receptor was obtained from a man younger than 30 in good health. Some clones in this sample may be carry-over from other donors' samples. The DNA of the CDR3 is TGTGCCAGCAGCACACTATCAGGGCGCCAAGAGACCCAGTACTTC. It translates to CASSTLSGRQETQYF.